The 30 T cell receptor beta chains presented below share a single source sample, sequenced in a study of T cells in localized non-small cell lung cancer. Sequencing was performed with immunoSEQ multiplex PCR; in TCRdb, only in-frame clones are kept and a portion is missing. The repertoire holds about 33,000 clones, with 85% to 90% as singletons. The starting material was peripheral blood, obtained before any cancer treatment. The source of these receptors is a male donor aged 60 or older with stage III lung adenocarcinoma.

V gene TRBV27 combines with J gene TRBJ1-1; 7 bases line up with TRBD1. Unmatched junction bases numbered 1, after V lost 2 bases and J lost 1 base. This CDR3 spans 14 amino acids. CDR1 MNHEY and CDR2 SMNVEV come from the germline V gene (reference sequence). DNA of the CDR3: TGTGCCAGCAGTTTAAGGGGGCAGAACACTGAAGCTTTCTTT. Its protein is CASSLRGQNTEAFF.

The genes are TRBV2 and TRBJ1-6, with unresolved D. CDR1 is SNHLY and CDR2 is FYNNEI in the germline V gene. Trimming took off 6 bases at V and 7 bases at J, with 4 bases between the two ends. The CDR3 has 11 amino acids. This CDR3 is CASSPNSPLHF. The CDR3, as DNA: TGTGCCAGCAGCCCCAATTCACCCCTCCACTTT. Supplemented by reference TRBV2 and TRBJ1-6, the full variable domain reads EPEVTQTPSHQVTQMGQEVILRCVPISNHLYFYWYRQILGQKVEFLVSFYNNEISEKSEIFDDQFSVERPDGSNFTLKIRSTKLEDSAMYFCASSPNSPLHFGNGTRLTVT.

CDR3 amino acids: CASSRDRGQGSTEAFF. The CDR3 DNA is TGTGCCAGCAGCCGCGACAGGGGGCAAGGCAGCACTGAAGCTTTCTTT. V is TRBV7-2 and J is TRBJ1-1; 10 bases are a match to TRBD1. Losses at the gene ends were 5 bases for V and 4 bases for J; bases not matched to a gene: 10. The CDR3 has 16 amino acids. Germline V gene data show CDR1 as SGHTA and CDR2 as FQGNSA.

This clone showed up just once. This chain links TRBV5-6 with TRBJ2-7; D gene unclear. Germline V gives CDR1 SGHDT, CDR2 YYEEEE. The CDR3 covers 13 residues. V gave up 3 bases and J gave up 3 bases, with 10 bases separating them. CDR3 nucleotide sequence: TGTGCCAGCAGCTGGATGGACCGCTACGAGCAGTACTTC. This codes for CASSWMDRYEQYF.

The chain has TRBV7-3 and TRBJ2-3, with a possible D match to TRBD1 (5 bases). The CDR3 covers 14 residues. V was trimmed by 5 bases and J by 4 bases, leaving 13 bases between them. From germline, CDR1 is SGHTA and CDR2 FQGTGA. The CDR3 DNA sequence: TGTGCCAGCAGCCAAGGGGTAGTCCCAGATACGCAGTATTTT. This sequence encodes CASSQGVVPDTQYF.

This rearrangement joins TRBV6-5 to TRBJ2-7; the D gene could be TRBD1 or TRBD2 (5 bases each). The CDR3 totals 14 residues. Germline assignment: CDR1 MNHEY and CDR2 SVGAGI. Deletions cut 2 bases from V and 0 bases from J, with 8 bases between. This CDR3 reads CASSYAGTSYEQYF. CDR3 sequence (DNA): TGTGCCAGCAGTTACGCAGGGACCTCCTACGAGCAGTACTTC.

The V and J genes are TRBV6-6 and TRBJ1-6; D uncertain. V was pared by 1 base and J by 9 bases, with 7 bases between. The CDR3 extends over 13 amino acids. CDR1 and CDR2 (germline): MNHNY, SVGAGI (reference sequence). CDR3: CASSYYESSPLHF. The CDR3 DNA sequence: TGTGCCAGCAGTTACTATGAGAGTTCACCCCTCCACTTT.

The V and J genes are TRBV7-2 and TRBJ2-1, with TRBD1 matching 9 bases. V lost 6 bases and J lost 7; bases outside the gene matches: 10. Germline CDR1 and CDR2: SGHTA and FQGNSA. The CDR3 extends over 15 amino acids. CDR3 sequence reads: CASSHLSGTGNEQFF. The CDR3 coding sequence is TGTGCCAGCAGTCACCTGTCCGGGACAGGGAATGAGCAGTTCTTC.

V usage is TRBV30 and J usage is TRBJ1-2; D remains ambiguous. Germline V CDR1 and CDR2: GTSNPN, SVGIG (reference sequence). Deletions cut 5 bases from V and 8 bases from J, with 9 bases between. The CDR3 is 10 amino acids. DNA for the CDR3: TGTGCCTGGGACAATGGGGGCTACACCTTC. It is translated as CAWDNGGYTF. The entire variable domain, with the rest obtained from reference TRBV30 and TRBJ1-2, is as follows: SQTIHQWPATLVQPVGSPLSLECTVEGTSNPNLYWYRQAAGRGLQLLFYSVGIGQISSEVPQNLSASRPQDRQFILSSKKLLLSDSGFYLCAWDNGGYTFGSGTRLTVV.

The chain combines TRBV6-1 with TRBJ1-1; no reliable D call. CDR1 and CDR2 (germline): MNHNS, SASEGT. The CDR3 covers 13 residues. The ends were cut back, 4 bases at V and 11 bases at J, with 17 bases in the middle. Here the CDR3 reads CASSVSTLRSAFF. CDR3 coding DNA: TGTGCCAGCAGTGTCTCGACTCTCCGGAGCGCTTTCTTT.

The chain couples TRBV11-2 to TRBJ1-2; D is unclear. In germline, CDR1 is SGHAT, CDR2 FQNNGV. Trimming stripped 3 bases from V and 0 bases from J, with 11 bases between. The CDR3 runs 15 residues. The CDR3 protein is CASSFSHSSNYGYTF. In DNA form, the CDR3 reads TGTGCCAGCAGCTTTTCTCACAGTTCTAACTATGGCTACACCTTC. Using reference TRBV11-2 and TRBJ1-2 for the parts outside the CDR3, the full variable domain is EAGVAQSPRYKIIEKRQSVAFWCNPISGHATLYWYQQILGQGPKLLIQFQNNGVVDDSQLPKDRFSAERLKGVDSTLKIQPAKLEDSAVYLCASSFSHSSNYGYTFGSGTRLTVV.

The J gene is TRBJ2-5, the V gene TRBV9; D ambiguous. Trimming stripped 6 bases from V and 5 bases from J, with 17 bases between. The CDR3 covers 14 residues. Germline values: CDR1 SGDLS, CDR2 YYNGEE. Here the CDR3 DNA reads TGTGCCAGCAACCGACTGAGTCTGAGTGAGACCCAGTACTTC. Translating gives CASNRLSLSETQYF.

There are a few counts of this clone. The V gene is TRBV14, the J gene TRBJ1-2; weak D call: TRBD1 (6 bases). The germline CDR1 and CDR2 sequences are SGHDN and FVKESK. The CDR3 spans 13 residues. The V gene lost 0 bases and the J gene lost 10 bases, with 12 bases spanning the gap. CDR3 bases: TGTGCCAGCAGCCAAGATACAGGGAGATACTACACCTTC. This translates into CASSQDTGRYYTF.

This chain uses TRBV6-6 with TRBJ1-1; 7 positions agree with TRBD1. V was pared by 6 bases and J by 2 bases, with 6 bases of the junction left unmatched. Germline CDR1 is MNHNY and CDR2 is SVGAGI (reference sequence). This CDR3 contains 14 residues. The CDR3 loop is CASRSGTANTEAFF. CDR3 DNA: TGTGCCAGCAGGTCCGGGACAGCTAACACTGAAGCTTTCTTT.

CDR3 in DNA: TGTGCCAGTAGTATAGGGTGGGCAGGGGAGAATACTGAAGCTTTCTTT. Translated: CASSIGWAGENTEAFF. The V gene is TRBV19, the J gene TRBJ1-1; weak D call: TRBD1 (6 bases). This CDR3 comprises 16 residues. The germline V gene encodes CDR1 LNHDA and CDR2 SQIVND (reference sequence). The V gene lost 1 base and the J gene lost 5 bases, with 17 bases spanning the gap.

The rearrangement links TRBV20-1 to TRBJ2-4; no clear D gene. Germline V gives CDR1 DFQATT, CDR2 SNEGSKA (reference sequence). V was clipped by 5 bases and J by 8 bases, with 7 bases between them. The CDR3 runs to 10 residues. CDR3 sequence: CSAARDIQYF. DNA for the CDR3: TGCAGTGCTGCCCGAGACATTCAGTACTTC.

The chain links TRBV7-2 to TRBJ1-6; D call uncertain. The V end was cut by 5 bases, the J end by 6 bases, with 8 bases between. The germline CDR1 and CDR2 sequences are SGHTA and FQGNSA. The CDR3 runs to 13 residues. CDR3 bases: TGTGCCAGCAGCCCCAGTCTTAATTCACCCCTCCACTTT. Translating it yields CASSPSLNSPLHF.

This clone has a single count. The chain joins TRBV27 to TRBJ1-5; D unclear. The CDR3 contains 13 residues. Germline values: CDR1 MNHEY, CDR2 SMNVEV (reference sequence). V dropped 3 bases and J dropped 4 bases, with 7 bases sitting between them. CDR3 amino acids: CASSLTRNQPQHF. The CDR3 DNA reads as TGTGCCAGCAGTTTGACTCGAAATCAGCCCCAGCATTTT.

V usage is TRBV28 and J usage is TRBJ1-5, with TRBD1 matching over 10 bases. From germline, CDR1 is MDHEN and CDR2 SYDVKM. With V trimmed by 6 bases and J by 1 base, 3 bases remained unmatched. CDR3 length: 15 amino acids. CDR3 nucleotides: TGTGCCAGCAGGGAGGACAGGGGGAGCAATCAGCCCCAGCATTTT. The encoded protein is CASREDRGSNQPQHF.

The J gene is TRBJ1-2, the V gene TRBV14; D remains unclear. The V end lost 2 bases, the J end lost 2 bases, and 6 bases lay between the germline ends. Germline V lookup: CDR1 SGHDN, CDR2 FVKESK. The CDR3 sequence is 13 residues long. CDR3 DNA sequence: TGTGCCAGCAGCCAACTATCCAACTATGGCTACACCTTC. Translating it yields CASSQLSNYGYTF.

The genes are TRBV6-5 and TRBJ2-1; D not certain. Germline assignment: CDR1 MNHEY and CDR2 SVGAGI. V gave up 8 bases and J gave up 8 bases, with 10 bases separating them. CDR3 length equals 11 residues. The DNA of the CDR3 is TGTGCCAGCGCCGATGGCTATGAGCAGTTCTTC. Protein: CASADGYEQFF.

The chain employs TRBV29-1 and TRBJ1-3; D remains unclear. The V gene's germline CDR1 is SQVTM and CDR2 ANQGSEA. CDR3 length equals 15 residues. V lost 5 bases to trimming and J lost 0 bases, with 14 bases between them. DNA of the CDR3: TGCAGCGTTCTGCCCGACTTCTTCTCTGGAAACACCATATATTTT. Amino acid sequence: CSVLPDFFSGNTIYF.

V and J are TRBV9 and TRBJ1-2; 8 nucleotides agree with TRBD1. The CDR3 runs 13 residues. CDR1 and CDR2 (germline): SGDLS, YYNGEE. V trimming: 4 bases; J trimming: 2 bases; junction bases outside the gene matches: 1. Here the CDR3 reads CASSRTGNYGYTF. The CDR3 DNA is TGTGCCAGCAGCCGGACAGGGAACTATGGCTACACCTTC.

This clone was detected only a few times. The V gene is TRBV5-1, the J gene TRBJ2-1; D not resolved. Germline V gene data show CDR1 as SGHRS and CDR2 as YFSETQ. The V gene lost 4 bases and the J gene lost 7 bases, with 18 bases spanning the gap. The CDR3 sequence is 15 residues long. The CDR3 loop reads CASSRALPSVNEQFF. The CDR3, as DNA: TGCGCCAGCAGCCGTGCACTACCCAGTGTGAATGAGCAGTTCTTC. Filled out from reference TRBV5-1 and TRBJ2-1, the complete variable domain reads KAGVTQTPRYLIKTRGQQVTLSCSPISGHRSVSWYQQTPGQGLQFLFEYFSETQRNKGNFPGRFSGRQFSNSRSEMNVSTLELGDSALYLCASSRALPSVNEQFFGPGTRLTVL.

This sequence joins TRBV28 and TRBJ1-5; unclear D gene. V lost 6 bases to trimming and J lost 6 bases, with 12 bases between them. CDR3 size: 13 residues. CDR1 and CDR2 (germline): MDHEN, SYDVKM. The CDR3 sequence is CASSPQELQPQHF. The DNA for the CDR3 is TGTGCCAGCAGCCCCCAAGAACTTCAGCCCCAGCATTTT. The full variable domain, in which reference TRBV28 and TRBJ1-5 provide the parts outside the CDR3, is DVKVTQSSRYLVKRTGEKVFLECVQDMDHENMFWYRQDPGLGLRLIYFSYDVKMKEKGDIPEGYSVSREKKERFSLILESASTNQTSMYLCASSPQELQPQHFGDGTRLSIL.

The chain uses TRBV11-3 and TRBJ2-1, with 9 bases identical to TRBD1. Per germline, CDR1 SGHNT and CDR2 YENEEA. The CDR3 spans 15 residues. V shed 5 bases, J shed 2 bases, and the junction held 4 bases outside the gene matches. The CDR3 DNA follows: TGTGCCAGCAGCCCCGGACAGGGGACCTACAATGAGCAGTTCTTC. Translation gives CASSPGQGTYNEQFF. Together with reference TRBV11-3 and TRBJ2-1, the CDR3 gives the full variable domain: EAGVVQSPRYKIIEKKQPVAFWCNPISGHNTLYWYLQNLGQGPELLIRYENEEAVDDSQLPKDRFSAERLKGVDSTLKIQPAELGDSAVYLCASSPGQGTYNEQFFGPGTRLTVL.

This clone was seen only once. As DNA, the CDR3 is TGTGCCAGCAGTTACTCAGCGGGGCCTATGGATGGCTACACCTTC. This translates into CASSYSAGPMDGYTF. The chain has TRBV6-6 and TRBJ1-2, with D possibly TRBD1 on 5 matching bases. Germline lookup yields CDR1 MNHNY and CDR2 SVGAGI (reference sequence). Trimming cost V 0 bases and J 6 bases, with 14 bases left between them. There are 15 residues in the CDR3.

The genes are TRBV28 and TRBJ1-5; perhaps TRBD1 as D (6 bases). This CDR3 spans 17 amino acids. V lost 3 bases to trimming and J lost 0 bases, with 15 bases between them. The germline CDR1 and CDR2 sequences are MDHEN and SYDVKM. The CDR3 sequence: CASSFPGQSYSNQPQHF. DNA of the CDR3: TGTGCCAGCAGTTTCCCAGGACAGTCTTATAGCAATCAGCCCCAGCATTTT.

The chain employs TRBV5-1 and TRBJ2-1, with D possibly being TRBD1 (6 bases). From germline, CDR1 is SGHRS and CDR2 YFSETQ. Trimming took 4 bases from V and 0 from J, leaving 11 bases between them. This CDR3 has 15 residues. In DNA, the CDR3 is TGCGCCAGCAGCCTGTCAGGGGACTCCTACAATGAGCAGTTCTTC. Residues: CASSLSGDSYNEQFF.

The chain recombines TRBV11-1 with TRBJ2-7, with a tentative D call TRBD1 (6 bases). Trimming stripped 5 bases from V and 0 bases from J, with 11 bases between. This CDR3 has 14 amino acids. The germline CDR1 and CDR2 sequences are SGHAT and FQDESV (reference sequence). CDR3 amino acids: CASSPDRFSYEQYF. DNA of the CDR3: TGTGCCAGCAGCCCGGACAGATTCTCCTACGAGCAGTACTTC.